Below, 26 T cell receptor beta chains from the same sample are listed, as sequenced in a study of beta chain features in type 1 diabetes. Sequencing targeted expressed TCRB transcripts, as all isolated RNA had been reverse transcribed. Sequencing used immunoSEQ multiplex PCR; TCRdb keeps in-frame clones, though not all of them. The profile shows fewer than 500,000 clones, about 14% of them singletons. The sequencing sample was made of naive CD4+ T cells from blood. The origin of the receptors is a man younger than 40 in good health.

This chain's CDR3 is CASSLETGYNEQFF. In nucleotides, the CDR3 is TGCGCCAGCAGCCTCGAGACGGGATACAATGAGCAGTTCTTC. The V and J genes are TRBV5-1 and TRBJ2-1; weak D call: TRBD2 (5 bases). Looked up from germline, CDR1 is SGHRS and CDR2 is YFSETQ. The CDR3 runs 14 residues. V lost 4 bases and J lost 4, with 12 bases in between. Drawing the rest from reference TRBV5-1 and TRBJ2-1, the complete variable domain is KAGVTQTPRYLIKTRGQQVTLSCSPISGHRSVSWYQQTPGQGLQFLFEYFSETQRNKGNFPGRFSGRQFSNSRSEMNVSTLELGDSALYLCASSLETGYNEQFFGPGTRLTVL.

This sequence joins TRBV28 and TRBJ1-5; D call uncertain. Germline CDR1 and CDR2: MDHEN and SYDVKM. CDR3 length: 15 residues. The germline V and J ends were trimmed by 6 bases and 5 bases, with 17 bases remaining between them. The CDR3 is CASRPQRGPYQPQHF. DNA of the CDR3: TGTGCCAGCAGGCCGCAACGGGGTCCCTATCAGCCCCAGCATTTT.

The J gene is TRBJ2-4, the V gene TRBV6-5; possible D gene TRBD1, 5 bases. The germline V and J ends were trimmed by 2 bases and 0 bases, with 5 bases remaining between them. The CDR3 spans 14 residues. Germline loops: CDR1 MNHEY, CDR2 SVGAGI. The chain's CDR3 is CASSYDRAKNIQYF. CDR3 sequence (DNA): TGTGCCAGCAGTTACGACAGAGCCAAAAACATTCAGTACTTC.

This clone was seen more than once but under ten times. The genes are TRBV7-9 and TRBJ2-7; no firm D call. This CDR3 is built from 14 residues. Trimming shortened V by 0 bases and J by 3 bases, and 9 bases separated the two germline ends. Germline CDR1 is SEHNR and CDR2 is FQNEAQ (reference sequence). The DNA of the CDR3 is TGTGCCAGCAGCTTAGCTGCAGGTAACTACGAGCAGTACTTC. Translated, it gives CASSLAAGNYEQYF.

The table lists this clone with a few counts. The chain's CDR3 is CASSLRTGNIQYF. The CDR3 nucleotides are TGCGCCAGCAGCTTACGGACAGGGAACATTCAGTACTTC. V gene TRBV5-1 combines with J gene TRBJ2-4; the match to TRBD1 covers 8 bases. After removal of 2 bases from V and 7 bases from J, the junction contained 2 bases not matched to a gene. The CDR3 runs 13 residues. Germline V lookup: CDR1 SGHRS, CDR2 YFSETQ.

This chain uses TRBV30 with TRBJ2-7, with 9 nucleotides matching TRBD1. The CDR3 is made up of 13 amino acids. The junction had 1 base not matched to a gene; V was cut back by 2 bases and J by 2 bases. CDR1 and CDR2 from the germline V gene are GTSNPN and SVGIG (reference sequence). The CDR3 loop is CAWSRDRAYEQYV. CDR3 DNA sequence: TGTGCCTGGAGTCGGGACAGGGCCTACGAGCAGTACGTC.

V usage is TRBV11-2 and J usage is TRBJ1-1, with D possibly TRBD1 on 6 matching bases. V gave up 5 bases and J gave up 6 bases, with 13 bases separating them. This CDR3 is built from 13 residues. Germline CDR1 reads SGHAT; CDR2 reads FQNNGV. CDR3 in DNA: TGTGCCAGCAGCGTACAGGGCAAAGCTGAAGCTTTCTTT. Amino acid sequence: CASSVQGKAEAFF.

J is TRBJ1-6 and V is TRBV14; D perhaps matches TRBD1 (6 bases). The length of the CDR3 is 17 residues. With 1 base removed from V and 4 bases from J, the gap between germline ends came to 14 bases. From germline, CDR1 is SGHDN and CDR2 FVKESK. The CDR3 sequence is CASSQADDRSYNSPLHF. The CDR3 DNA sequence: TGTGCCAGCAGCCAAGCCGACGACAGGTCTTATAATTCACCCCTCCACTTT.

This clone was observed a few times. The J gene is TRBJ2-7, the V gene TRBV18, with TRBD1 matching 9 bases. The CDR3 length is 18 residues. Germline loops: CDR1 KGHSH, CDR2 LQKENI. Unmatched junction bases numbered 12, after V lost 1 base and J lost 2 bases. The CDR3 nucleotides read TGTGCCAGCTCACCACGACTGACAGCCGGGACAGGGACCTACGAGCAGTACTTC. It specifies CASSPRLTAGTGTYEQYF.

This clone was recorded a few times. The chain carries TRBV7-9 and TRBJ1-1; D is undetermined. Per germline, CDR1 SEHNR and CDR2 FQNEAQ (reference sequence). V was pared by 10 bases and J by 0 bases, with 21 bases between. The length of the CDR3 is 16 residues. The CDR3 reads CAINPKGGELNTEAFF. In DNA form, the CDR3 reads TGTGCCATTAATCCCAAGGGCGGAGAACTGAACACTGAAGCTTTCTTT. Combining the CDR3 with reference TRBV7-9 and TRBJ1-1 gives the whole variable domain DTGVSQNPRHKITKRGQNVTFRCDPISEHNRLYWYRQTLGQGPEFLTYFQNEAQLEKSRLLSDRFSAERPKGSFSTLEIQRTEQGDSAMYLCAINPKGGELNTEAFFGQGTRLTVV.

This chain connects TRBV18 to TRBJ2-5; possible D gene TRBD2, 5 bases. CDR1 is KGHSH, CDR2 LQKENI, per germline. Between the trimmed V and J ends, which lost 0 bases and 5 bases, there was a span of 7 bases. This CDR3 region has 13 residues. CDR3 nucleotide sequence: TGTGCCAGCTCACCACCGACGGGGGAGACCCAGTACTTC. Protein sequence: CASSPPTGETQYF.

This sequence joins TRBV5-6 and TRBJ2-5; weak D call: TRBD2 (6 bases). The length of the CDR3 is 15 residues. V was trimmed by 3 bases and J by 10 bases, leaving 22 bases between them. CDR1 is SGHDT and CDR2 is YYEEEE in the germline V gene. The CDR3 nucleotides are TGTGCCAGCAGCTGGGGAGAGACGGCCAGGAGGGTCCAGTACTTC. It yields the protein CASSWGETARRVQYF. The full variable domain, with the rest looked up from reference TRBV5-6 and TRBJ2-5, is DAGVTQSPTHLIKTRGQQVTLRCSPKSGHDTVSWYQQALGQGPQFIFQYYEEEERQRGNFPDRFSGHQFPNYSSELNVNALLLGDSALYLCASSWGETARRVQYFGPGTRLLVL.

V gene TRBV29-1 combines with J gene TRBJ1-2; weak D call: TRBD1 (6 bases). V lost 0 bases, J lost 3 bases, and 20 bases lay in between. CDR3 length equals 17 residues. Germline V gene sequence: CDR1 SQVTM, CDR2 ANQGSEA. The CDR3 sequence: CSVEDWGITGFDYGYTF. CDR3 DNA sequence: TGCAGCGTTGAAGATTGGGGAATAACAGGGTTCGACTATGGCTACACCTTC.

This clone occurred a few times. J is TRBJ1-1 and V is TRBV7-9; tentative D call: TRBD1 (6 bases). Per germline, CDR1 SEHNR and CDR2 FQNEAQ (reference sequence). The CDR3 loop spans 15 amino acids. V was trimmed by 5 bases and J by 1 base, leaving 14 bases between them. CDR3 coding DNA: TGTGCCAGCAGCCGAACGACAGGAGGGAACACTGAAGCTTTCTTT. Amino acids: CASSRTTGGNTEAFF.

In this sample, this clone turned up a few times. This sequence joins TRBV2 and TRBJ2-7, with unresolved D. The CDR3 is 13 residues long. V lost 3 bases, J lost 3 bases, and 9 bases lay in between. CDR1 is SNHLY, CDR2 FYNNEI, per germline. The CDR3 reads CASSEQDGYEQYV. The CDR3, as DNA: TGTGCCAGCAGTGAGCAGGACGGCTACGAGCAGTACGTC.

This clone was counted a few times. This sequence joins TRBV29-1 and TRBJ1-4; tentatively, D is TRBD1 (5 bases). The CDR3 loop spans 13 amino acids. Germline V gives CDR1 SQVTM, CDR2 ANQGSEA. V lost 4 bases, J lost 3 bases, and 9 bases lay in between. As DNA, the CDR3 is TGCAGCGTTGGTTCGGGACCTAATGAAAAACTGTTTTTT. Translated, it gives CSVGSGPNEKLFF. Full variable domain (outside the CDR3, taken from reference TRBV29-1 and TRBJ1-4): SAVISQKPSRDICQRGTSLTIQCQVDSQVTMMFWYRQQPGQSLTLIATANQGSEATYESGFVIDKFPISRPNLTFSTLTVSNMSPEDSSIYLCSVGSGPNEKLFFGSGTQLSVL.

The CDR3 coding sequence is TGCGCCAGCAGCCCCTACGGACAGGGTAGAGGTGAGCAGTTCTTC. Residues: CASSPYGQGRGEQFF. V and J are TRBV4-1 and TRBJ2-1; TRBD1 matches at 8 bases. J lost 9 bases, V lost 4 bases, and 11 bases had no gene match. Germline CDR1 reads MGHRA; CDR2 reads YSYEKL. The CDR3 has 15 residues.

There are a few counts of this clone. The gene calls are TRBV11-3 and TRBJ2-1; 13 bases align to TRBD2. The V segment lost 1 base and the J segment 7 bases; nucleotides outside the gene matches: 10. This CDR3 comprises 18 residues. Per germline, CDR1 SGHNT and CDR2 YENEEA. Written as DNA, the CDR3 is TGTGCCAGCAGCTTAGGACTAGCGGGGGGCCCTGGGCTGAATGAGCAGTTCTTC. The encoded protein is CASSLGLAGGPGLNEQFF. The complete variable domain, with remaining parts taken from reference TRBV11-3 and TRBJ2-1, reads EAGVVQSPRYKIIEKKQPVAFWCNPISGHNTLYWYLQNLGQGPELLIRYENEEAVDDSQLPKDRFSAERLKGVDSTLKIQPAELGDSAVYLCASSLGLAGGPGLNEQFFGPGTRLTVL.

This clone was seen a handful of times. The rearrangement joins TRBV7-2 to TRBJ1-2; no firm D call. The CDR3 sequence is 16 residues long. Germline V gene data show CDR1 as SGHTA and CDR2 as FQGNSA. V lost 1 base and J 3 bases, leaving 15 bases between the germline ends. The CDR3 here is CASSLVPGVPDYGYTF. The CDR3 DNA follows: TGTGCCAGCAGCTTAGTGCCGGGCGTCCCGGACTATGGCTACACCTTC.

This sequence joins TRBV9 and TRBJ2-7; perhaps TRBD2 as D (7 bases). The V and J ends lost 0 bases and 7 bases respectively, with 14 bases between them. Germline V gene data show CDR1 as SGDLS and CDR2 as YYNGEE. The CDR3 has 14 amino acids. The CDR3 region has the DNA TGTGCCAGCAGCGTAGACCCCAGCGGGACAGAGCAGTACGTC. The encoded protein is CASSVDPSGTEQYV.

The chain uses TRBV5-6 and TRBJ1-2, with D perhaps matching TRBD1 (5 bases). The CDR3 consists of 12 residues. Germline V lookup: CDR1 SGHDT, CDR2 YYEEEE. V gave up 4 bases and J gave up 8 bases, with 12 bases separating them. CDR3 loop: CASSPGTGGYTF. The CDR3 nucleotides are TGTGCCAGCAGCCCCGGGACGGGGGGCTACACCTTC.

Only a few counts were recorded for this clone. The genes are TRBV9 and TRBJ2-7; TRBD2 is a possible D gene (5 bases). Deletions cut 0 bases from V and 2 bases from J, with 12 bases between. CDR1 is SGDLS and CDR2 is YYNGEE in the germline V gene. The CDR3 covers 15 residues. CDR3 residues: CASSVDTTRTYEQYF. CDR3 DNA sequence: TGTGCCAGCAGCGTAGACACCACTAGAACCTACGAGCAGTACTTC.

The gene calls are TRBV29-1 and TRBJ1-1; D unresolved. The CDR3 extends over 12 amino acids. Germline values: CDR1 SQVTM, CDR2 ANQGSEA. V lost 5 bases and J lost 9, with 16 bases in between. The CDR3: CSVKKADYKAFF. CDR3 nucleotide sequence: TGCAGCGTTAAGAAGGCAGACTACAAAGCTTTCTTT. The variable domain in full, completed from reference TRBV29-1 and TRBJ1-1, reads SAVISQKPSRDICQRGTSLTIQCQVDSQVTMMFWYRQQPGQSLTLIATANQGSEATYESGFVIDKFPISRPNLTFSTLTVSNMSPEDSSIYLCSVKKADYKAFFGQGTRLTVV.

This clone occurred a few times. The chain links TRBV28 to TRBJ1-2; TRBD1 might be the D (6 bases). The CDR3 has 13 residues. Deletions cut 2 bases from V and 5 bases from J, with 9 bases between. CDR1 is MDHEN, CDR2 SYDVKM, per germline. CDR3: CASSLRQGYGYTF. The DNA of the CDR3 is TGTGCCAGCAGTTTACGCCAGGGGTATGGCTACACCTTC.

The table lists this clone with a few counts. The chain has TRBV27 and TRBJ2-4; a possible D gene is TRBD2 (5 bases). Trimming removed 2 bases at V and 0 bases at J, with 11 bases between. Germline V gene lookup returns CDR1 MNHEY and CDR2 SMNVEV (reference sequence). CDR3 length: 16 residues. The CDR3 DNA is TGTGCCAGCAGTTTACAAGCGGCGCTAGCCAAAAACATTCAGTACTTC. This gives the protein CASSLQAALAKNIQYF.

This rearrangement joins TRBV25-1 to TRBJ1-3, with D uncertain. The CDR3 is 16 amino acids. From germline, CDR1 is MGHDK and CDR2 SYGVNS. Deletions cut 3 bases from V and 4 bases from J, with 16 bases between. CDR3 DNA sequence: TGTGCCAGCAGTGATGGGTCGGGGATCCCCGGAAACACCATATATTTT. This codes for CASSDGSGIPGNTIYF.